These 28 T cell receptor beta chains were sequenced from one sample in a study of beta chain features in type 1 diabetes. Investigators reverse transcribed all isolated RNA, so they sequenced expressed TCRB transcripts. Sequencing was performed with immunoSEQ multiplex PCR; in TCRdb, only in-frame clones are kept and a portion is missing. Seen here are about 230,000 clones, approximately 16% observed once, and the top ten hold 0.065% to 0.1%. For these receptors, no antigen is known. Study-level points and caveats: Shortening of TCRB CDR3s, moderate but significant, appeared in all four CD4+ subsets of Type 1 diabetes patients.

The sequencing sample was made of naive CD4+ T cells from blood. The receptor set was obtained from a man aged 25 to 45 with type 1 diabetes.

This clone has more than one count but fewer than ten. V is TRBV5-6 and J is TRBJ2-5, with TRBD1 identical over 7 bases. Germline V gene sequence: CDR1 SGHDT, CDR2 YYEEEE. V lost 1 base to trimming and J lost 5 bases; unmatched junction nucleotides: 11. CDR3 length equals 16 residues. The CDR3 loop is CASSLRGQATGETQYF. CDR3 nucleotides: TGTGCCAGCAGCTTGAGGGGGCAGGCCACAGGTGAGACCCAGTACTTC. The full variable domain, completed using reference TRBV5-6 and TRBJ2-5, is DAGVTQSPTHLIKTRGQQVTLRCSPKSGHDTVSWYQQALGQGPQFIFQYYEEEERQRGNFPDRFSGHQFPNYSSELNVNALLLGDSALYLCASSLRGQATGETQYFGPGTRLLVL.

The chain recombines TRBV28 with TRBJ2-6, with a possible D match to TRBD1 (6 bases). Germline values: CDR1 MDHEN, CDR2 SYDVKM. The V end was cut by 8 bases, the J end by 2 bases, with 13 bases between. This CDR3 is 15 amino acids long. DNA of the CDR3: TGTGCCAGCGGATCCCCAGGGGCTGGGGCCAACGTCCTGACTTTC. The encoded protein is CASGSPGAGANVLTF.

V usage is TRBV5-1 and J usage is TRBJ1-5, with 8 bases matching TRBD1. The CDR3 is made up of 17 amino acids. Trimming took 3 bases from V and 0 from J; bases not matched to a gene: 8. Germline CDR1 is SGHRS and CDR2 is YFSETQ. For the CDR3, the DNA is TGCGCCAGCAGCTCCGGGACAGGATCGACTAGCAATCAGCCCCAGCATTTT. It codes for CASSSGTGSTSNQPQHF.

The V and J genes are TRBV9 and TRBJ2-5; 7 bases are a match to TRBD2. Germline CDR1 SGDLS, CDR2 YYNGEE. With V trimmed by 0 bases and J by 1 base, 6 bases remained unmatched. The CDR3 is 16 amino acids. CDR3 amino acids: CASSVAASGSQETQYF. As DNA, the CDR3 is TGTGCCAGCAGCGTAGCGGCTAGCGGTTCCCAAGAGACCCAGTACTTC.

This clone has just a few counts. This chain uses TRBV5-1 with TRBJ2-5, with 13 bases aligning to TRBD2. The V gene's germline CDR1 is SGHRS and CDR2 YFSETQ. The CDR3 extends over 16 amino acids. The ends lost 3 bases at V and 3 bases at J; junction bases unmatched: 5. The CDR3 DNA sequence: TGCGCCAGCAGCTCCGGACTAGCGGGAGTAGAAGAGACCCAGTACTTC. Amino acid sequence: CASSSGLAGVEETQYF.

This clone has only a few counts. This chain joins TRBV30 and TRBJ2-7, with 7 bases lining up with TRBD1. This CDR3 has 14 residues. After removal of 2 bases from V and 3 bases from J, the junction contained 7 bases not matched to a gene. Germline CDR1 GTSNPN, CDR2 SVGIG (reference sequence). CDR3 amino acids: CAWSRPGQIYEQYF. CDR3 coding DNA: TGTGCCTGGAGTCGTCCGGGACAGATCTACGAGCAGTACTTC.

This clone was counted between two and nine times. V is TRBV27 and J is TRBJ2-5; 8 nucleotides agree with TRBD2. The CDR3 is 15 amino acids. Germline V CDR1 and CDR2: MNHEY, SMNVEV (reference sequence). Germline trimming cut 5 bases from V and 0 bases from J; bases unmatched to any gene: 5. CDR3 sequence (DNA): TGTGCCAGCAGTAGCGGGAGAGCTTACCAAGAGACCCAGTACTTC. This gives the protein CASSSGRAYQETQYF.

The sample holds a few counts of this clone. The J gene is TRBJ2-1, the V gene TRBV13; D unresolved. This CDR3 region has 14 residues. CDR1 PRHDT and CDR2 FYEKMQ come from the germline V gene (reference sequence). V shed 3 bases and J shed 0 bases, with 6 bases lying between them. This CDR3 reads CASSFRSSYNEQFF. CDR3 coding DNA: TGTGCCAGCAGCTTTCGGAGCTCCTACAATGAGCAGTTCTTC. Variable domain in full (rest from reference TRBV13 and TRBJ2-1): AAGVIQSPRHLIKEKRETATLKCYPIPRHDTVYWYQQGPGQDPQFLISFYEKMQSDKGSIPDRFSAQQFSDYHSELNMSSLELGDSALYFCASSFRSSYNEQFFGPGTRLTVL.

This clone was recorded a few times. The rearrangement links TRBV14 to TRBJ2-1; the D gene is possibly TRBD1 (6 bases). V was clipped by 6 bases and J by 9 bases, with 21 bases between them. Germline V gene data show CDR1 as SGHDN and CDR2 as FVKESK. The CDR3 runs 15 residues. In DNA form, the CDR3 reads TGTGCCAGCAGACCTACAGGGTCCCGGGTTGGTGAGCAGTTCTTC. This encodes CASRPTGSRVGEQFF.

This clone has only a few counts. V usage is TRBV2 and J usage is TRBJ2-4, with 9 bases lining up with TRBD2. The germline V gene has CDR1 SNHLY and CDR2 FYNNEI. This CDR3 is built from 15 residues. V gave up 7 bases and J gave up 7 bases; unmatched junction bases: 11. The DNA for the CDR3 is TGTGCCAGCACTAGACTAGCGGAGTCCAGTAACATTCAGTACTTC. Its protein product is CASTRLAESSNIQYF.

About this clone itself: The junction and the germline gene differ at one end; a read error may be behind it. V gene TRBV7-7 combines with J gene TRBJ2-1; TRBD2 aligns across 8 bases. Per germline, CDR1 SSHAT and CDR2 FNYEAQ (reference sequence). The CDR3 covers 14 residues. CDR3 residues: CASSPGLGRNEQFF. The CDR3 DNA sequence: TGTGCTAGCAGCCCGGGACTAGGACGGAATGAGCAGTTCTTC.

Only a few counts were recorded for this clone. This chain uses TRBV30 with TRBJ2-5, with no clear D. V shed 2 bases and J shed 0 bases, with 10 bases lying between them. Germline CDR1 GTSNPN, CDR2 SVGIG (reference sequence). This CDR3 has 14 residues. CDR3 sequence: CAWSQEWDQETQYF. The DNA of the CDR3 is TGTGCCTGGAGTCAAGAGTGGGACCAAGAGACCCAGTACTTC.

This clone turned up a few times. The rearrangement links TRBV29-1 to TRBJ2-7, with D perhaps given as TRBD1 or TRBD2 (5 bases each). Germline lookup yields CDR1 SQVTM and CDR2 ANQGSEA. Trimming cost V 1 base and J 5 bases, with 9 bases left between them. There are 12 residues in the CDR3. The CDR3 region has the DNA TGCAGCGTTGAAGGGGACCGCGACGAGCAGTACTTC. Translating it yields CSVEGDRDEQYF.

This clone showed up just a few times. The CDR3 loop is CASSRLTGERSYTF. The CDR3 DNA reads TGTGCCAGCAGCAGATTGACAGGGGAGAGATCATACACCTTC. The chain recombines TRBV5-6 with TRBJ1-2, with 8 bases identical to TRBD1. There are 14 residues in the CDR3. The V gene's germline CDR1 is SGHDT and CDR2 YYEEEE. J was trimmed by 11 bases and V by 4 bases; bases with no gene match: 13.

This sequence joins TRBV6-5 and TRBJ2-5; 7 nucleotides align to TRBD1. CDR3 length equals 13 residues. Germline V gene lookup returns CDR1 MNHEY and CDR2 SVGAGI. V shed 4 bases and J 3 bases; nucleotides not matched to a gene: 2. In nucleotides, the CDR3 is TGTGCCAGCAGTTTCGACAGGGAAGAGACCCAGTACTTC. This gives the protein CASSFDREETQYF.

Only a few counts were recorded for this clone. The rearrangement joins TRBV5-1 to TRBJ1-5; possible D gene TRBD1, 6 bases. Trimming stripped 0 bases from V and 6 bases from J, with 10 bases between. Looked up from germline, CDR1 is SGHRS and CDR2 is YFSETQ. The CDR3 is made up of 14 amino acids. The CDR3 DNA reads as TGCGCCAGCAGCTTGGCCGGAGGGGGTCAGCCCCAGCATTTT. This translates into CASSLAGGGQPQHF. Variable domain in full (rest from reference TRBV5-1 and TRBJ1-5): KAGVTQTPRYLIKTRGQQVTLSCSPISGHRSVSWYQQTPGQGLQFLFEYFSETQRNKGNFPGRFSGRQFSNSRSEMNVSTLELGDSALYLCASSLAGGGQPQHFGDGTRLSIL.

There are a few counts of this clone. The chain uses TRBV28 and TRBJ2-7; TRBD1 matches at 9 bases. The V and J ends lost 5 bases and 6 bases, in that order; junction bases with no gene match: 11. Germline loops: CDR1 MDHEN, CDR2 SYDVKM. The CDR3 loop spans 15 amino acids. CDR3 in amino acids: CASSLLRDREPEQYF. CDR3 bases: TGTGCCAGCAGTCTCCTCCGGGACAGGGAACCCGAGCAGTACTTC.

The V and J genes are TRBV19 and TRBJ2-5; weak D call: TRBD1 (5 bases). The CDR3 is 13 amino acids. Trimming removed 3 bases from V and 5 bases from J, with 10 bases in between. The germline V gene has CDR1 LNHDA and CDR2 SQIVND (reference sequence). The CDR3 spells CASSIGRGETQYF. In nucleotides, the CDR3 is TGTGCCAGTAGTATTGGTAGGGGTGAGACCCAGTACTTC.

The rearrangement links TRBV10-3 to TRBJ2-1; no firm D call. CDR1 is ENHRY and CDR2 is SYGVKD in the germline V gene. Trimming left V 4 bases short and J 0 bases short, with 19 bases between. This CDR3 spans 18 amino acids. For the CDR3, the DNA is TGTGCCATCAGTGTACCTAGTACGCGACCGAGCTCCTACAATGAGCAGTTCTTC. Translated: CAISVPSTRPSSYNEQFF.

In this sample, this clone turned up a few times. V is TRBV29-1 and J is TRBJ1-1; no clear D gene. V dropped 5 bases and J dropped 3 bases, with 7 bases sitting between them. CDR3 size: 11 residues. Germline-derived CDR1 and CDR2 are SQVTM and ANQGSEA. The CDR3 DNA follows: TGCAGCGTTTCGGAGGACACTGAAGCTTTCTTT. Its protein product is CSVSEDTEAFF.

With regard to this clone: The same CDR3 is also encoded by other DNA sequences in this sample. The chain joins TRBV5-1 to TRBJ1-1; 8 bases match TRBD1. The CDR3 covers 15 residues. Trimming at V came to 0 bases and at J to 1 base, leaving 2 bases not matched to a gene. Per germline, CDR1 SGHRS and CDR2 YFSETQ. In nucleotides, the CDR3 is TGCGCCAGCAGCTTGGTCGGGACAGGGAACACTGAAGCTTTCTTT. Residues: CASSLVGTGNTEAFF. The full variable domain, rest sourced from reference TRBV5-1 and TRBJ1-1, is KAGVTQTPRYLIKTRGQQVTLSCSPISGHRSVSWYQQTPGQGLQFLFEYFSETQRNKGNFPGRFSGRQFSNSRSEMNVSTLELGDSALYLCASSLVGTGNTEAFFGQGTRLTVV.

In its sample, this clone was seen a few times. V is TRBV5-1 and J is TRBJ2-6; 11 bases are shared with TRBD1. The junction had 6 bases not matched to a gene; V was cut back by 0 bases and J by 1 base. This CDR3 has 19 amino acids. CDR1 is SGHRS, CDR2 YFSETQ, per germline. DNA for the CDR3: TGCGCCAGCAGCTTGGGTGGACAGGGGGCACTTTCTGGGGCCAACGTCCTGACTTTC. It codes for CASSLGGQGALSGANVLTF.

With regard to this clone: An end of the junction differs from the germline gene, which may be a read error. The rearrangement joins TRBV7-7 to TRBJ2-1; D possibly matches TRBD1 or TRBD2 (5 bases each). The CDR3 runs 17 residues. Germline lookup yields CDR1 SSHAT and CDR2 FNYEAQ (reference sequence). Written as DNA, the CDR3 is TGTGCTAGCAGCCCGGGGCGTGGAGCCGCGACCTACAATGAGCAGTTCTTC. It is translated as CASSPGRGAATYNEQFF.

The chain has TRBV9 and TRBJ2-7, with D possibly matching TRBD1 (5 bases). The germline gives CDR1 SGDLS, CDR2 YYNGEE. The CDR3 is 10 residues long. Trimming shortened V by 9 bases and J by 3 bases, and 7 bases separated the two germline ends. This CDR3 is CAKDSYEQYF. In nucleotides, the CDR3 is TGTGCCAAAGACAGCTACGAGCAGTACTTC. Looking up the rest from reference TRBV9 and TRBJ2-7 gives the full variable domain: DSGVTQTPKHLITATGQRVTLRCSPRSGDLSVYWYQQSLDQGLQFLIQYYNGEERAKGNILERFSAQQFPDLHSELNLSSLELGDSALYFCAKDSYEQYFGPGTRLTVT.

The table lists this clone with a few counts. The V and J genes are TRBV16 and TRBJ2-7; tentative D call: TRBD1 (6 bases). Per the germline V gene, CDR1 is KGHSY and CDR2 is FQNENV. Trimming cost V 3 bases and J 13 bases, with 16 bases left between them. This CDR3 contains 12 residues. CDR3 amino acids: CASSHRGGVHYF. CDR3 nucleotides: TGTGCCAGCAGCCACCGAGGGGGTGTCCATTACTTC.

Note on this clone: The sample carries other DNA sequences with the same CDR3. The V gene is TRBV20-1, the J gene TRBJ2-5; D gene uncertain. CDR3 length: 11 amino acids. Germline CDR1 DFQATT, CDR2 SNEGSKA (reference sequence). Between the trimmed V and J ends, which lost 3 bases and 1 base, there was a span of 3 bases. The CDR3 is CSASSQETQYF. Written as DNA, the CDR3 is TGCAGTGCTAGTTCCCAAGAGACCCAGTACTTC.

The chain couples TRBV9 to TRBJ2-3; the match to TRBD2 covers 11 bases. The CDR3 totals 15 residues. CDR1 and CDR2 (germline): SGDLS, YYNGEE. After removal of 1 base from V and 7 bases from J, the junction contained 5 bases not matched to a gene. The CDR3: CASSVTGTSGNTQYF. Written as DNA, the CDR3 is TGTGCCAGCAGCGTAACAGGGACTAGCGGTAATACGCAGTATTTT.

V usage is TRBV7-9 and J usage is TRBJ2-5; D is unresolved. V lost 3 bases to trimming and J lost 4 bases, with 9 bases between them. Per the germline V gene, CDR1 is SEHNR and CDR2 is FQNEAQ (reference sequence). The CDR3 has 13 residues. CDR3 in amino acids: CASSLGPRETQYF. The DNA for the CDR3 is TGTGCCAGCAGCTTGGGCCCTAGAGAGACCCAGTACTTC.